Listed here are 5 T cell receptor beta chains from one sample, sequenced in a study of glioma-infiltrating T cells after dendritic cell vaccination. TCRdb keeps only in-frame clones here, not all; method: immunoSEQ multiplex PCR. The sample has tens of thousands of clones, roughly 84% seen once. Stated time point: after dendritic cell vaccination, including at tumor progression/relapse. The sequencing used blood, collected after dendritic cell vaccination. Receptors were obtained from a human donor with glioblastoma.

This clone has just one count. CDR3 residues: CASSLGGGVSAFF. The CDR3 DNA is TGTGCCAGCAGCTTGGGAGGGGGCGTAAGTGCTTTCTTT. The chain recombines TRBV5-4 with TRBJ1-1, with TRBD1 identical over 7 bases. V lost 0 bases, J lost 11 bases, and 7 bases stayed unmatched. Germline V CDR1 and CDR2: SGHNT, YYREEE (reference sequence). This CDR3 is built from 13 residues.

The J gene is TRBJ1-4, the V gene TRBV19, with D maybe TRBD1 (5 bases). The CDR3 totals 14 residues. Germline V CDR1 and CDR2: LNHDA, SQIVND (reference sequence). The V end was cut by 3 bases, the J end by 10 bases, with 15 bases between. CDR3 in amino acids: CASSIDQGPGKLFF. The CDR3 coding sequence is TGTGCCAGTAGTATTGACCAGGGCCCGGGAAAACTGTTTTTT.

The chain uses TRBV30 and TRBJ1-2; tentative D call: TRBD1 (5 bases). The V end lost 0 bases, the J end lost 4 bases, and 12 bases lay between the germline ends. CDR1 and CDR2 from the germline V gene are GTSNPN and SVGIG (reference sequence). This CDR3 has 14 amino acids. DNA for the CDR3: TGTGCCTGGAGTGTGGACACGGTGGCCTATGGCTACACCTTC. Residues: CAWSVDTVAYGYTF.

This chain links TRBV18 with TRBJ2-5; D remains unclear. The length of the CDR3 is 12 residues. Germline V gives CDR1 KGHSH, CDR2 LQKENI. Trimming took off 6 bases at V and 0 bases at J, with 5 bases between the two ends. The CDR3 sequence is CASSLYQETQYF. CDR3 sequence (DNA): TGTGCCAGCTCCCTGTACCAAGAGACCCAGTACTTC.

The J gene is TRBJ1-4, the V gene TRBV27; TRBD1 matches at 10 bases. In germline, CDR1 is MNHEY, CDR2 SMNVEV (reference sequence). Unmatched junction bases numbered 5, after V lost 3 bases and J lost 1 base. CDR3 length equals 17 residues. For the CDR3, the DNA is TGTGCCAGCAGTTTTCGGGACAGGGGAGGAACTAATGAAAAACTGTTTTTT. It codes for CASSFRDRGGTNEKLFF.